The 26 T cell receptor beta chains in this list originate from one sample, sequenced in a study of beta chain features in type 1 diabetes. Expressed TCRB transcripts were sequenced, since all the RNA that had been isolated was reverse transcribed. Profiled with immunoSEQ multiplex PCR; TCRdb holds only in-frame clones, not every one. The sample contains around 40,000 clones, about half of which appear only once. The specimen was Tregs from blood. Receptor source: a woman between 18 and 30 years old in good health.

Notes on this clone: Sequence at one end of the junction differs from germline and may be a read error. The V and J genes are TRBV10-1 and TRBJ2-5; 10 bases fit TRBD1. In germline, CDR1 is WNHNN, CDR2 SYGVQD (reference sequence). This CDR3 has 16 amino acids. CDR3 DNA sequence: TGCGCCGGCAGTGAGTCGGGACAGGGGATACAAGAGACCCAGTACTTC. Amino acid sequence: CAGSESGQGIQETQYF.

This sequence joins TRBV10-1 and TRBJ2-7, with D perhaps TRBD2 (6 bases). Germline values: CDR1 WNHNN, CDR2 SYGVQD (reference sequence). The CDR3 length is 14 residues. V was shortened by 0 bases and J by 2 bases, with 8 bases between the two germline ends. CDR3 sequence: CASSESSGAYEQYF. For the CDR3, the DNA is TGCGCCAGCAGTGAGTCTAGCGGAGCCTACGAGCAGTACTTC.

The V call is TRBV30, the J call TRBJ2-5; 10 nucleotides align to TRBD2. This CDR3 is 13 amino acids long. CDR1 is GTSNPN, CDR2 SVGIG, per germline (reference sequence). V lost 8 bases, J lost 4 bases, and 7 bases stayed unmatched. The CDR3 DNA sequence: TGTGCCGCCCCGATAGCGGGAGGAGAGACCCAGTACTTC. Protein sequence: CAAPIAGGETQYF.

The chain has TRBV25-1 and TRBJ2-3, with 14 bases fitting TRBD2. CDR1 and CDR2 (germline): MGHDK, SYGVNS. The CDR3 consists of 17 residues. J was trimmed by 6 bases and V by 6 bases; bases with no gene match: 11. The CDR3 is CASSEAGTSGRRDTQYF. Written as DNA, the CDR3 is TGTGCCAGCAGCGAGGCCGGGACTAGCGGGAGAAGGGATACGCAGTATTTT.

J is TRBJ1-1 and V is TRBV2, with 7 bases identical to TRBD1. V dropped 1 base and J dropped 11; count of bases not matched to a gene: 7. The germline CDR1 and CDR2 sequences are SNHLY and FYNNEI. The CDR3 covers 13 residues. The CDR3 nucleotides are TGTGCCAGCAGTGAAGGAGAGGGGGCCAGGGCTTTCTTT. Translated: CASSEGEGARAFF. Based on the CDR3 plus reference TRBV2 and TRBJ1-1, the full variable domain is EPEVTQTPSHQVTQMGQEVILRCVPISNHLYFYWYRQILGQKVEFLVSFYNNEISEKSEIFDDQFSVERPDGSNFTLKIRSTKLEDSAMYFCASSEGEGARAFFGQGTRLTVV.

V usage is TRBV6-1 and J usage is TRBJ2-3; 14 bases match TRBD2. V gave up 4 bases and J gave up 8 bases; unmatched junction bases: 8. Germline-derived CDR1 and CDR2 are MNHNS and SASEGT. The CDR3 has 16 amino acids. The CDR3 DNA reads as TGTGCCAGCAGTGCGACTAGCGGGAGGGCCCTGGGTACGCAGTATTTT. Translating gives CASSATSGRALGTQYF.

The chain uses TRBV4-1 and TRBJ2-1, with D maybe TRBD2 (6 bases). V dropped 4 bases and J dropped 4 bases, with 23 bases sitting between them. This CDR3 has 18 amino acids. Germline lookup yields CDR1 MGHRA and CDR2 YSYEKL. CDR3 sequence (DNA): TGCGCCAGCAGCCGAGCTGGCCTCGTTGTCCGGGGGTACAATGAGCAGTTCTTC. Translated, it gives CASSRAGLVVRGYNEQFF.

The chain recombines TRBV6-1 with TRBJ2-2, with D possibly being TRBD1 (5 bases). Germline V CDR1 and CDR2: MNHNS, SASEGT. This CDR3 contains 15 residues. V lost 8 bases, J lost 5 bases, and 18 bases lay in between. In DNA form, the CDR3 reads TGTGCCAGCCTTCCAACAGGTTATGTTACCGGGGAGCTGTTTTTT. This codes for CASLPTGYVTGELFF.

V usage is TRBV6-1 and J usage is TRBJ2-5; no clear D gene. Trimming took 7 bases from V and 1 from J, leaving 10 bases between them. Germline assignment: CDR1 MNHNS and CDR2 SASEGT. The CDR3 runs to 13 residues. CDR3 DNA: TGTGCCAGCACGAAGTGGCCCCAAGAGACCCAGTACTTC. The encoded protein is CASTKWPQETQYF.

This clone was seen a single time. V gene TRBV7-6 combines with J gene TRBJ2-5; TRBD1 might be the D (5 bases). The CDR3 runs to 16 residues. The germline V gene has CDR1 SGHVS and CDR2 FNYEAQ. V was clipped by 0 bases and J by 5 bases, with 16 bases between them. The CDR3 region has the DNA TGTGCCAGCAGCTTAGCCACCCCCCGCAGGGTCGAGACCCAGTACTTC. Translated, it gives CASSLATPRRVETQYF.

This clone was recorded a few times. The chain combines TRBV10-3 with TRBJ2-1; 8 bases agree with TRBD2. V lost 1 base to trimming and J lost 0 bases; unmatched junction nucleotides: 11. Germline V CDR1 and CDR2: ENHRY, SYGVKD. The CDR3 sequence is 19 residues long. CDR3 sequence: CAISEFPSGRTYSYNEQFF. In DNA form, the CDR3 reads TGTGCCATCAGTGAGTTTCCCAGCGGGAGAACTTACTCCTACAATGAGCAGTTCTTC.

The V gene is TRBV5-1, the J gene TRBJ2-5; D is unclear. The CDR3 has 14 residues. Trimming shortened V by 4 bases and J by 4 bases, and 14 bases separated the two germline ends. The germline V gene encodes CDR1 SGHRS and CDR2 YFSETQ. The CDR3 region is CASSRSGFGETQYF. The DNA for the CDR3 is TGCGCCAGCAGCCGGAGTGGTTTTGGAGAGACCCAGTACTTC.

This rearrangement joins TRBV6-5 to TRBJ2-2, with D possibly being TRBD1 (6 bases). Trimming cost V 2 bases and J 3 bases, with 10 bases left between them. The CDR3 totals 15 residues. Germline values: CDR1 MNHEY, CDR2 SVGAGI. The CDR3 spells CASSYGGFDTGELFF. CDR3 sequence (DNA): TGTGCCAGCAGTTACGGGGGCTTCGACACCGGGGAGCTGTTTTTT.

The CDR3 loop reads CASSRLAANEQFF. The CDR3, as DNA: TGTGCCAGCAGCCGTTTAGCGGCCAATGAGCAGTTCTTC. The chain links TRBV7-9 to TRBJ2-1; D may be TRBD2 (6 bases). CDR3 length: 13 residues. From germline, CDR1 is SEHNR and CDR2 FQNEAQ (reference sequence). The germline V and J ends were trimmed by 5 bases and 6 bases, with 11 bases remaining between them.

V is TRBV5-1 and J is TRBJ2-7, with a possible D match to TRBD1 (5 bases). V lost 6 bases and J 6 bases, leaving 22 bases between the germline ends. From germline, CDR1 is SGHRS and CDR2 YFSETQ. The CDR3 contains 15 residues. The CDR3 spells CASNDVPGSVGEQYF. The CDR3 DNA follows: TGCGCCAGCAACGATGTGCCAGGGTCAGTCGGCGAGCAGTACTTC. Using reference TRBV5-1 and TRBJ2-7 for the parts outside the CDR3, the full variable domain is KAGVTQTPRYLIKTRGQQVTLSCSPISGHRSVSWYQQTPGQGLQFLFEYFSETQRNKGNFPGRFSGRQFSNSRSEMNVSTLELGDSALYLCASNDVPGSVGEQYFGPGTRLTVT.

The V gene is TRBV5-6, the J gene TRBJ2-7; 9 bases match TRBD2. The germline CDR1 and CDR2 sequences are SGHDT and YYEEEE. The CDR3 contains 15 residues. Trimming cost V 0 bases and J 4 bases; bases outside gene matches: 5. CDR3 loop: CASSLVGSGSYEQYF. CDR3 in DNA: TGTGCCAGCAGCTTGGTAGGTAGCGGGAGTTACGAGCAGTACTTC.

The chain carries TRBV10-3 and TRBJ2-7; 14 nucleotides agree with TRBD2. V dropped 6 bases and J dropped 3; count of bases not matched to a gene: 1. CDR1 and CDR2 from the germline V gene are ENHRY and SYGVKD. This CDR3 has 14 residues. The CDR3 spells CAIRGTSGSYEQYF. The CDR3 DNA sequence: TGTGCCATCAGGGGGACTAGCGGGAGCTACGAGCAGTACTTC.

The gene calls are TRBV29-1 and TRBJ1-4, with D perhaps TRBD1 (5 bases). V dropped 5 bases and J dropped 4 bases, with 17 bases sitting between them. The CDR3 totals 15 residues. Germline V CDR1 and CDR2: SQVTM, ANQGSEA. The DNA of the CDR3 is TGCAGCGTTTTTACCAGGGAGGCGGGTAATGAAAAACTGTTTTTT. Translation: CSVFTREAGNEKLFF. The complete variable domain, with remaining parts taken from reference TRBV29-1 and TRBJ1-4, reads SAVISQKPSRDICQRGTSLTIQCQVDSQVTMMFWYRQQPGQSLTLIATANQGSEATYESGFVIDKFPISRPNLTFSTLTVSNMSPEDSSIYLCSVFTREAGNEKLFFGSGTQLSVL.

In its sample, this clone was seen a few times. V gene TRBV6-1 combines with J gene TRBJ2-6; D is unclear. This CDR3 region has 15 residues. Germline V gene data show CDR1 as MNHNS and CDR2 as SASEGT. V was pared by 2 bases and J by 0 bases, with 5 bases between. The CDR3, as DNA: TGTGCCAGCAGTGAATCTTTCTCTGGGGCCAACGTCCTGACTTTC. This encodes CASSESFSGANVLTF.

This clone was recorded a few times. The chain links TRBV2 to TRBJ2-1, with D possibly TRBD1 on 6 matching bases. Germline CDR1 reads SNHLY; CDR2 reads FYNNEI. V lost 3 bases and J 3 bases, leaving 12 bases between the germline ends. The CDR3 sequence is 15 residues long. The CDR3 sequence is CASSDSPGVYNEQFF. The CDR3 DNA reads TGTGCCAGCAGTGACTCCCCAGGGGTCTACAATGAGCAGTTCTTC.

The chain recombines TRBV1 with TRBJ2-2; the table's D call of TRBD1 was not tested on the DNA. TRBV1 represents a pseudogene. This CDR3 is 16 amino acids long. The CDR3 bases are TGCACCAGCAGCCACCGGGACAGGGGAGGCACCGGGGAGCTGTTTTTT. Protein: CTSSHRDRGGTGELFF.

The genes are TRBV28 and TRBJ1-4; D is ambiguous. Germline CDR1 reads MDHEN; CDR2 reads SYDVKM. CDR3 length equals 13 residues. V lost 6 bases to trimming and J lost 7 bases, with 12 bases between them. The chain's CDR3 is CASRTGLVEKLFF. CDR3 nucleotide sequence: TGTGCCAGCAGGACTGGTTTGGTTGAAAAACTGTTTTTT.

This clone has only one observation. The CDR3 DNA is TGCAGTGATAGGACAGCTTATGGCTACACCTTC. Encoded protein: CSDRTAYGYTF. V usage is TRBV20-1 and J usage is TRBJ1-2; D may be TRBD1 (6 bases). The V end lost 7 bases, the J end lost 5 bases, and 11 bases lay between the germline ends. This CDR3 contains 11 residues. Germline CDR1 and CDR2: DFQATT and SNEGSKA (reference sequence).

The chain carries TRBV28 and TRBJ2-5; D uncertain. Looked up from germline, CDR1 is MDHEN and CDR2 is SYDVKM. The V end lost 2 bases, the J end lost 3 bases, and 7 bases lay between the germline ends. CDR3 size: 13 residues. The CDR3 region has the DNA TGTGCCAGCAGTTTACCCCAGGAAGAGACCCAGTACTTC. Its protein is CASSLPQEETQYF.

The V and J genes are TRBV29-1 and TRBJ2-7, with 7 bases matching TRBD1. Germline V CDR1 and CDR2: SQVTM, ANQGSEA. V shed 6 bases, J shed 5 bases, and the junction held 13 bases outside the gene matches. The CDR3 is 14 amino acids. In DNA, the CDR3 is TGCAGCGTCCATCGCGACAGGGCGGTCAACGAGCAGTACTTC. This gives the protein CSVHRDRAVNEQYF.

The chain is built from TRBV27 and TRBJ2-2; 11 bases are shared with TRBD2. This CDR3 has 15 residues. CDR1 is MNHEY and CDR2 is SMNVEV in the germline V gene (reference sequence). The V and J ends lost 5 bases and 7 bases, in that order; junction bases with no gene match: 6. CDR3 in amino acids: CASSKLAGVNGELFF. The CDR3 coding sequence is TGTGCCAGCAGTAAACTAGCGGGAGTGAACGGGGAGCTGTTTTTT.